This entry concerns a single T cell receptor beta chain. TCR beta sequencing covered blood CD8+ and CD4+ T cells. This CDR3 region has 13 residues. The V end lost 4 bases, the J end lost 7 bases, and 14 bases lay between the germline ends. Looked up from germline, CDR1 is GTSNPN and CDR2 is SVGIG (reference sequence). With random hexamers, roughly 0.5 to 1 ug RNA was reverse transcribed. TCRdb fed the immunoSEQ multiplex PCR reads into MiXCR, producing one record per CDR3 protein. The sample has 150,000 or so distinct CDR3 sequences, approximately 96% seen once; the top ten hold about 0.13%. These data originate in a study of CD8 T cells in Susac syndrome.

The chain couples TRBV30 to TRBJ2-1; no clear D gene. The sequencing input was CD4+ T cells from PBMCs. The sequence was obtained from a human donor in good health. The CDR3 coding sequence is TGTGCCTGGAATCGGCAGGTCGAAAATGAGCAGTTCTTC. Residues: CAWNRQVENEQFF.